Listed here is a single TCR beta chain. The data were obtained in a study of TIL therapy for anti-PD-1-resistant metastatic lung cancer. On the study more broadly: Patients then received nivolumab; progressors got lymphodepletion, TIL and IL-2.

The immunoSEQ assay was v3. Using immunoSEQ multiplex PCR, the repertoire was profiled, and TCRdb retains in-frame clones only, with some absent. In the table there are about 50,000 clones, around 80% of which are singletons. The ends were cut back, 2 bases at V and 2 bases at J, with 9 bases in the middle. CDR3 size: 14 residues. CDR1 and CDR2 from the germline V gene are MDHEN and SYDVKM. Indicated time point: pre-treatment sample, taken before nivolumab and TIL therapy. This specimen consisted of blood, obtained at baseline. The chain couples TRBV28 to TRBJ1-1; D is possibly TRBD1 (6 bases). The sequence derives from a woman between 30 and 85 years old with non-small cell lung cancer. CDR3 loop: CASSLVTGNTEAFF. CDR3 bases: TGTGCCAGCAGTTTAGTGACAGGTAACACTGAAGCTTTCTTT.